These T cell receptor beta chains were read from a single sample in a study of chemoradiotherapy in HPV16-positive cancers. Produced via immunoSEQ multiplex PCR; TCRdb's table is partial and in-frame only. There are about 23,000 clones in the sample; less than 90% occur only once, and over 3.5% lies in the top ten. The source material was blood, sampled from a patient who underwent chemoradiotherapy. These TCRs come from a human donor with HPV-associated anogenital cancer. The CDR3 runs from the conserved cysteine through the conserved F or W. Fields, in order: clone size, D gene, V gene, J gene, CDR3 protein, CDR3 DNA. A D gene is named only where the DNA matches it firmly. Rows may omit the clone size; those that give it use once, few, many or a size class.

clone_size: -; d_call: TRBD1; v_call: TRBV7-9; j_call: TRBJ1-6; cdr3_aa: CASRDRYSPLHF; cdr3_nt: TGTGCCAGCCGGGACAGGTATTCACCCCTCCACTTT
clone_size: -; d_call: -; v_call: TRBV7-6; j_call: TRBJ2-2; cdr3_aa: CASSDVDHLTGELFF; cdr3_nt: TGTGCCAGCAGCGACGTCGACCATCTCACCGGGGAGCTGTTTTTT
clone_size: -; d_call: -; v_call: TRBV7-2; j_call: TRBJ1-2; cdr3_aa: CASSLGYVYGYTF; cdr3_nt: TGTGCCAGCAGCTTAGGATACGTCTATGGCTACACCTTC
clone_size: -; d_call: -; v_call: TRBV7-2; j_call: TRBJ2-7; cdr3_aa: CASSPELRGGYEQYF; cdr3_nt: TGTGCCAGCAGCCCCGAACTAAGGGGAGGCTACGAGCAGTACTTC
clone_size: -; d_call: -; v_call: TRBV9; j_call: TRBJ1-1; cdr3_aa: CASSRLTRGGMGTEAFF; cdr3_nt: TGTGCCAGCAGCCGTCTTACCCGGGGAGGGATGGGCACTGAAGCTTTCTTT
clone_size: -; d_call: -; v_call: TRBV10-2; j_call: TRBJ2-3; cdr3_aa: CASSELAGVTQYF; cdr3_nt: TGCGCCAGCAGTGAGTTGGCCGGGGTTACGCAGTATTTT
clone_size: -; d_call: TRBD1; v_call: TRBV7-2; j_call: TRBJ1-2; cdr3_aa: CASSSPTGVGGYTF; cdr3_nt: TGTGCCAGCAGCTCACCCACAGGGGTGGGTGGCTACACCTTC
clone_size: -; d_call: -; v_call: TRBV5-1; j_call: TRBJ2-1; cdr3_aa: CASSPQLADNEQFF; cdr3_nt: TGCGCCAGCAGCCCCCAACTAGCCGACAATGAGCAGTTCTTC
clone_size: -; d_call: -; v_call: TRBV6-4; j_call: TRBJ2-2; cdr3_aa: CASSEGGTGELFF; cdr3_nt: TGTGCCAGCAGTGAGGGGGGCACCGGGGAGCTGTTTTTT
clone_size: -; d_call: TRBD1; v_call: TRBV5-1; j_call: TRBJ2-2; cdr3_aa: CASFGTGGSGELFF; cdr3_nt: TGCGCCAGCTTCGGGACAGGGGGGTCCGGGGAGCTGTTTTTT
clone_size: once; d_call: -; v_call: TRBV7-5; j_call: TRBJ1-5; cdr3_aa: CARSSLRDRSNQPQHF; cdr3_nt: TGTGCCAGAAGCTCACTCCGGGACCGAAGCAATCAGCCCCAGCATTTT
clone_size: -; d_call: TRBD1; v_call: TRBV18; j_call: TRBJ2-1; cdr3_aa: CASSDRENSEQFF; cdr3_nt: TGTGCCAGCTCGGACAGGGAAAATTCTGAGCAGTTCTTC
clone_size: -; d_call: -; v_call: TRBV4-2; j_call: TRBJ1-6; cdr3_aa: CASSQDEGSPLHF; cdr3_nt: TGTGCCAGCAGCCAAGATGAGGGTTCACCCCTCCACTTT
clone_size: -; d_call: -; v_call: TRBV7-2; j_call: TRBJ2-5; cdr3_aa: CASDKTGGGRGETQYF; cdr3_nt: TGTGCCAGCGATAAGACTGGGGGAGGCCGGGGGGAGACCCAGTACTTC
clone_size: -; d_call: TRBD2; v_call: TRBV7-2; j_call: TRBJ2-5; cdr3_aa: CASSSGLRDQYF; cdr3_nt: TGTGCCAGCAGCTCGGGACTAAGAGACCAGTACTTC
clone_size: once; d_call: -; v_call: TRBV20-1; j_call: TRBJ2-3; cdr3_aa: CSASIGTQYF; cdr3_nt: TGCAGTGCTAGTATTGGTACGCAGTATTTT
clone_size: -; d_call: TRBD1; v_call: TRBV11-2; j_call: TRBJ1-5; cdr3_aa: CASSLTGGPNQPQHF; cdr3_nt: TGTGCCAGCAGCTTGACAGGGGGCCCCAATCAGCCCCAGCATTTT
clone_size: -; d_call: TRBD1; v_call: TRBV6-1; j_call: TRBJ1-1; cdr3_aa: CASRIRGENTEAFF; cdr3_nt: TGTGCCAGCAGGATCAGGGGGGAGAACACTGAAGCTTTCTTT
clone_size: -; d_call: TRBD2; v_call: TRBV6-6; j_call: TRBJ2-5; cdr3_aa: CASKPIGGGETQYF; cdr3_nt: TGTGCCAGCAAACCCATTGGCGGGGGAGAGACCCAGTACTTC
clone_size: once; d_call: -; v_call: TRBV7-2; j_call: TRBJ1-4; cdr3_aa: CASSLGMASATNEKLFF; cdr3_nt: TGTGCCAGCAGCTTAGGGATGGCCTCTGCAACTAATGAAAAACTGTTTTTT
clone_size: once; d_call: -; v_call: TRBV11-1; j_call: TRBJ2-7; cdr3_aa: CASSLTEGYEQYF; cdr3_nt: TGTGCCAGCAGCTTAACGGAGGGGTACGAGCAGTACTTC
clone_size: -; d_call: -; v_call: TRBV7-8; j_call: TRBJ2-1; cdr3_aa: CASSLQAVQIDEQFF; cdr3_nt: TGTGCCAGCAGCTTACAGGCTGTACAAATCGATGAGCAGTTCTTC
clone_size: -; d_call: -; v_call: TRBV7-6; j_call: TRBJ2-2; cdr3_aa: CASSFGLANTGELFF; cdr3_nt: TGTGCCAGCAGCTTTGGATTAGCGAACACCGGGGAGCTGTTTTTT
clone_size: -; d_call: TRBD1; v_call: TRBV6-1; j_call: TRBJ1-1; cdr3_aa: CASSRTGPNTEAFF; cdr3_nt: TGTGCCAGCAGTAGGACAGGGCCGAACACTGAAGCTTTCTTT
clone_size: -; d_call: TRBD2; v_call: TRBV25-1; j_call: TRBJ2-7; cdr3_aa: CASSTAGGPYEQYF; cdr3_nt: TGTGCCAGCAGTACGGCGGGAGGGCCCTACGAGCAGTACTTC
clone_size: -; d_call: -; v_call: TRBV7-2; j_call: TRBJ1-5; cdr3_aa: CASSLGRFRNQPQHF; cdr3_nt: TGTGCCAGCAGCTTAGGGCGGTTCCGCAATCAGCCCCAGCATTTT
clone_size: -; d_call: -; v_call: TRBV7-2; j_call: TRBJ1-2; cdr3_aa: CASSLAKGGTYGYTF; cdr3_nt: TGTGCCAGCAGCTTAGCAAAGGGGGGAACCTATGGCTACACCTTC
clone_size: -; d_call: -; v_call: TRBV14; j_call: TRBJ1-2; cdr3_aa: CASSQQGPINYGYTF; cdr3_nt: TGTGCCAGCAGCCAACAGGGCCCCATAAACTATGGCTACACCTTC
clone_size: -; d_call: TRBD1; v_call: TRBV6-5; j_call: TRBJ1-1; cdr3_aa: CASSRGTGNTEAFF; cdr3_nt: TGTGCCAGCAGTAGGGGGACAGGGAACACTGAAGCTTTCTTT